The 26 T cell receptor beta chains below all came from one sample that was sequenced in a study of shared clonotypes between healthy human individuals. Sequenced by immunoSEQ multiplex PCR; TCRdb stores in-frame clones only, minus some. There are a few million clones in the sample; just over 90% occur only once, and over 0.12% lies in the top ten. The sequencing input was naive CD4+ T cells sorted from blood. The subset is: CD45RA+ positively selected. The receptors here all came from a man in his late teens or twenties in good health.

The chain is built from TRBV10-3 and TRBJ2-2, with 7 bases fitting TRBD2. Germline-derived CDR1 and CDR2 are ENHRY and SYGVKD. CDR3 size: 15 residues. The ends lost 9 bases at V and 0 bases at J; junction bases unmatched: 7. In DNA form, the CDR3 reads TGTGCCATTAACCCTAGCGGACCGAACACCGGGGAGCTGTTTTTT. Protein sequence: CAINPSGPNTGELFF.

The chain has TRBV18 and TRBJ1-2, with D perhaps matching TRBD1 (6 bases). The length of the CDR3 is 17 residues. Trimming pared 3 bases from V and 2 bases from J, leaving 19 bases between. The germline CDR1 and CDR2 sequences are KGHSH and LQKENI. The CDR3 DNA reads TGTGCCAGCTCACCGATCGCAGGGGTGGTCAAGAACTATGGCTACACCTTC. Encoded protein: CASSPIAGVVKNYGYTF.

Turning to this clone: The same CDR3 can be traced to other DNA sequences in this sample. The rearrangement uses TRBV7-2 and TRBJ1-3; no clear D gene. V dropped 4 bases and J dropped 2 bases, with 6 bases sitting between them. Germline V gene lookup returns CDR1 SGHTA and CDR2 FQGNSA. The CDR3 contains 13 residues. The DNA of the CDR3 is TGTGCCAGCAGCTCGAGGCCTGGAAACACCATATATTTT. Protein product: CASSSRPGNTIYF.

The chain has TRBV25-1 and TRBJ1-1; a possible D gene is TRBD1 (6 bases). Germline V gene sequence: CDR1 MGHDK, CDR2 SYGVNS. Trimming removed 3 bases at V and 12 bases at J, with 17 bases between. CDR3 length: 13 amino acids. CDR3 region: CASSDGLGTNPFF. The CDR3 nucleotides are TGTGCCAGCAGTGATGGACTCGGGACAAATCCTTTCTTT. Full variable domain (remainder filled in from reference TRBV25-1 and TRBJ1-1): EADIYQTPRYLVIGTGKKITLECSQTMGHDKMYWYQQDPGMELHLIHYSYGVNSTEKGDLSSESTVSRIRTEHFPLTLESARPSHTSQYLCASSDGLGTNPFFGQGTRLTVV.

Concerning this clone: Other DNA variants within this sample encode the same CDR3. The chain recombines TRBV6-1 with TRBJ1-5; D remains ambiguous. The CDR3 runs to 14 residues. CDR1 and CDR2 (germline): MNHNS, SASEGT. V lost 1 base and J lost 2, with 6 bases in between. The CDR3 is CASSEGRGNQPQHF. The DNA for the CDR3 is TGTGCCAGCAGTGAAGGGCGCGGCAATCAGCCCCAGCATTTT.

The chain employs TRBV27 and TRBJ1-5; the D gene is possibly TRBD1 (6 bases). The germline gives CDR1 MNHEY, CDR2 SMNVEV (reference sequence). The CDR3 covers 17 residues. V shed 5 bases and J shed 2 bases, with 19 bases lying between them. The DNA for the CDR3 is TGTGCCAGCAGTCCCCTAGGGGGATCACCAGGCAATCAGCCCCAGCATTTT. Translation: CASSPLGGSPGNQPQHF.

The V call is TRBV10-3, the J call TRBJ2-2; TRBD1 might be the D (6 bases). Trimming removed 2 bases at V and 7 bases at J, with 11 bases between. The CDR3 is 14 amino acids. Germline V gene lookup returns CDR1 ENHRY and CDR2 SYGVKD. The CDR3 loop reads CAISEGQIGGELFF. The CDR3 DNA sequence: TGTGCCATCAGTGAGGGACAGATAGGCGGGGAGCTGTTTTTT.

The genes are TRBV5-8 and TRBJ2-7, with 8 bases fitting TRBD2. Trimming took 4 bases from V and 6 from J; bases not matched to a gene: 9. The CDR3 consists of 14 residues. CDR1 is SGHTS and CDR2 is YDEGEE in the germline V gene. CDR3 nucleotide sequence: TGTGCCAGCAGCCGGGGACTAGTTTATGGCGAGCAGTACTTC. It yields the protein CASSRGLVYGEQYF. The full variable domain, with the rest looked up from reference TRBV5-8 and TRBJ2-7, is EAGVTQSPTHLIKTRGQQATLRCSPISGHTSVYWYQQALGLGLQFLLWYDEGEERNRGNFPPRFSGRQFPNYSSELNVNALELEDSALYLCASSRGLVYGEQYFGPGTRLTVT.

The rearrangement joins TRBV11-3 to TRBJ1-1; possibly TRBD1 for D (5 bases). CDR1 SGHNT and CDR2 YENEEA come from the germline V gene. This CDR3 has 18 amino acids. V shed 5 bases and J shed 1 base, with 23 bases lying between them. DNA for the CDR3: TGTGCCAGCAGCCCTCCACACAGGAAGGACGGACCGAACACTGAAGCTTTCTTT. It is translated as CASSPPHRKDGPNTEAFF.

The J gene is TRBJ1-4, the V gene TRBV4-1, with 8 bases matching TRBD1. Germline-derived CDR1 and CDR2 are MGHRA and YSYEKL. With V trimmed by 6 bases and J by 3 bases, 3 bases remained unmatched. This CDR3 contains 14 residues. The CDR3 reads CASRRTGSNEKLFF. Written as DNA, the CDR3 is TGCGCCAGCAGGCGGACAGGGTCTAATGAAAAACTGTTTTTT.

The chain couples TRBV9 to TRBJ2-1; TRBD2 aligns across 7 bases. There are 17 residues in the CDR3. In germline, CDR1 is SGDLS, CDR2 YYNGEE. V lost 3 bases and J lost 5; bases outside the gene matches: 14. The CDR3, as DNA: TGTGCCAGCAGCGCCACTTTTTCCGGGAGGTCGGACAATGAGCAGTTCTTC. Its protein product is CASSATFSGRSDNEQFF.

J is TRBJ2-2 and V is TRBV4-3, with 7 bases lining up with TRBD1. CDR1 is LGHNA and CDR2 is YSLEER in the germline V gene. V lost 0 bases, J lost 0 bases, and 4 bases stayed unmatched. The CDR3 totals 17 residues. The CDR3 reads CASSQDHGTANTGELFF. Here the CDR3 DNA reads TGCGCCAGCAGCCAAGATCACGGGACAGCGAACACCGGGGAGCTGTTTTTT.

The J gene is TRBJ2-5, the V gene TRBV28, with 12 bases identical to TRBD2. CDR3 length equals 16 residues. The V segment lost 4 bases and the J segment 5 bases; nucleotides outside the gene matches: 8. Germline V gene sequence: CDR1 MDHEN, CDR2 SYDVKM. The DNA for the CDR3 is TGTGCCAGCAGTTCGAGGACTAGCGGGGTCTCCGAGACCCAGTACTTC. Translating gives CASSSRTSGVSETQYF.

This clone was seen once. This chain uses TRBV19 with TRBJ2-5, with TRBD1 matching 7 bases. Germline CDR1 and CDR2: LNHDA and SQIVND (reference sequence). This CDR3 comprises 14 residues. Trimming at V came to 5 bases and at J to 6 bases, leaving 9 bases not matched to a gene. CDR3 protein: CASSLDRDGKTQYF. The DNA for the CDR3 is TGTGCCAGTAGTCTTGACAGGGACGGGAAGACCCAGTACTTC.

J is TRBJ2-3 and V is TRBV5-4; 12 bases align to TRBD2. Germline trimming cut 4 bases from V and 2 bases from J; bases unmatched to any gene: 5. Germline V gives CDR1 SGHNT, CDR2 YYREEE (reference sequence). The CDR3 spans 16 residues. The CDR3 DNA is TGTGCCAGCAGCACGCGGACTAGCGGGATCACAGATACGCAGTATTTT. Translated: CASSTRTSGITDTQYF.

V usage is TRBV5-7 and J usage is TRBJ2-1; 9 nucleotides align to TRBD1. TRBV5-7 is marked as an open reading frame, function uncertain. There are 16 residues in the CDR3. Trimming at V came to 5 bases and at J to 4 bases, leaving 10 bases not matched to a gene. This CDR3 is CASSPTDRGNYNEQFF. The CDR3 DNA follows: TGTGCCAGCAGTCCTACCGACAGGGGGAATTACAATGAGCAGTTCTTC.

The chain is built from TRBV11-2 and TRBJ1-3; D remains unclear. Deletions cut 3 bases from V and 7 bases from J, with 13 bases between. There are 14 residues in the CDR3. Germline-derived CDR1 and CDR2 are SGHAT and FQNNGV. The CDR3 protein is CASSFDKPGNTIYF. As DNA, the CDR3 is TGTGCCAGCAGCTTCGACAAGCCCGGGAACACCATATATTTT.

The rearrangement uses TRBV19 and TRBJ2-7; 7 bases are a match to TRBD2. Germline values: CDR1 LNHDA, CDR2 SQIVND (reference sequence). The V gene end was trimmed by 6 bases and the J gene end by 0 bases; junction bases not matched to a gene: 8. CDR3 length: 15 residues. The CDR3 nucleotides read TGTGCCAGTAGGAATGGGAGGGAGAGCTCCTACGAGCAGTACTTC. It translates to CASRNGRESSYEQYF.

The gene calls are TRBV6-1 and TRBJ2-5; maybe TRBD1 (6 bases). V lost 5 bases and J 5 bases, leaving 15 bases between the germline ends. The CDR3 contains 14 residues. Germline CDR1 and CDR2: MNHNS and SASEGT. CDR3 loop: CASSQGTNIETQYF. DNA of the CDR3: TGTGCCAGCAGTCAGGGGACCAACATTGAGACCCAGTACTTC.

This chain uses TRBV25-1 with TRBJ2-5; D uncertain. Trimming shortened V by 2 bases and J by 5 bases, and 15 bases separated the two germline ends. The CDR3 covers 15 residues. Germline CDR1 MGHDK, CDR2 SYGVNS. The CDR3 spells CASSEGQYSTETQYF. CDR3 DNA sequence: TGTGCCAGCAGTGAAGGCCAGTACAGCACGGAGACCCAGTACTTC.

The chain is built from TRBV4-1 and TRBJ2-3, with D perhaps TRBD2 (7 bases). The germline V gene encodes CDR1 MGHRA and CDR2 YSYEKL. The CDR3 is 17 amino acids. V was trimmed by 1 base and J by 2 bases, leaving 16 bases between them. For the CDR3, the DNA is TGCGCCAGCAGCCAAGTGACGGGGGGCATCCCCACAGATACGCAGTATTTT. This sequence encodes CASSQVTGGIPTDTQYF.

The chain recombines TRBV5-1 with TRBJ2-7, with TRBD1 identical over 8 bases. Losses at the gene ends were 4 bases for V and 2 bases for J; bases not matched to a gene: 5. There are 14 residues in the CDR3. The germline V gene has CDR1 SGHRS and CDR2 YFSETQ. CDR3 protein: CASSADRAPYEQYF. The DNA for the CDR3 is TGCGCCAGCAGCGCGGACAGGGCACCCTACGAGCAGTACTTC.

V gene TRBV18 combines with J gene TRBJ1-4, with D tentatively TRBD1 (5 bases). The germline CDR1 and CDR2 sequences are KGHSH and LQKENI. With 1 base removed from V and 3 bases from J, the gap between germline ends came to 9 bases. This CDR3 is 15 amino acids long. This CDR3 reads CASSPLPGSNEKLFF. DNA of the CDR3: TGTGCCAGCTCACCACTACCAGGGTCTAATGAAAAACTGTTTTTT.

This clone was seen a handful of times. The chain uses TRBV30 and TRBJ1-2, with D uncertain. Germline CDR1 and CDR2: GTSNPN and SVGIG (reference sequence). The CDR3 consists of 16 residues. V dropped 0 bases and J dropped 0 bases, with 14 bases sitting between them. DNA for the CDR3: TGTGCCTGGAGTGTTGTTCTGGGCCGAGCTAACTATGGCTACACCTTC. Its protein product is CAWSVVLGRANYGYTF.

The CDR3 is CASSPLSFNTEAFF. The CDR3 region has the DNA TGTGCCAGCTCACCTCTTAGCTTTAACACTGAAGCTTTCTTT. The chain combines TRBV18 with TRBJ1-1; no reliable D call. The CDR3 extends over 14 amino acids. The germline gives CDR1 KGHSH, CDR2 LQKENI. Trimming took off 3 bases at V and 2 bases at J, with 10 bases between the two ends.

The rearrangement links TRBV30 to TRBJ2-7; 10 nucleotides agree with TRBD1. This CDR3 comprises 15 residues. J lost 4 bases, V lost 2 bases, and 8 bases had no gene match. Germline CDR1 is GTSNPN and CDR2 is SVGIG (reference sequence). CDR3 amino acids: CAWSLGTGDGYEQYF. CDR3 coding DNA: TGTGCCTGGAGTCTTGGGACAGGGGACGGGTACGAGCAGTACTTC.